One and the same sample provided the 20 T cell receptor beta chains below, sequenced in a study of blood T cell repertoires in COVID-19. The table came from immunoSEQ multiplex PCR; TCRdb's copy has only in-frame clones and leaves some out. The sample lists approximately 240,000 clones; approximately 83% were seen once. The material sequenced was peripheral blood. Receptors originate from a human donor in a cohort sampled during active COVID-19.

The V gene is TRBV6-2 or TRBV6-3, the J gene TRBJ2-1, with 10 bases identical to TRBD2. Looked up from germline, CDR1 is MNHEY and CDR2 is SVGEGT. The J segment lost 1 base and the V segment lost 5 bases, leaving 5 bases of the junction unmatched. The CDR3 loop spans 16 amino acids. This CDR3 is CASSPSSGRSYNEQFF. CDR3 nucleotides: TGTGCCAGCAGTCCCTCTAGCGGGAGATCCTACAATGAGCAGTTCTTC.

The rearrangement joins TRBV4-1 to TRBJ1-3; TRBD1 might be the D (6 bases). The germline V and J ends were trimmed by 6 bases and 2 bases, with 14 bases remaining between them. Germline V lookup: CDR1 MGHRA, CDR2 YSYEKL. The CDR3 sequence is 15 residues long. This CDR3 reads CASRQQGGPGNTIYF. CDR3 coding DNA: TGCGCCAGCAGACAACAGGGTGGTCCTGGAAACACCATATATTTT.

CDR3 sequence reads: CASSQDPGRENTQYF. CDR3 in DNA: TGTGCCAGCAGCCAAGATCCCGGGAGGGAAAATACGCAGTATTTT. The chain recombines TRBV3-1 (or the pseudogene TRBV3-2) with TRBJ2-3; 8 bases fit TRBD2. Per the germline V gene, CDR1 is LGHDT and CDR2 is YNNKEL (reference sequence). CDR3 length: 15 residues. After removal of 0 bases from V and 7 bases from J, the junction contained 6 bases not matched to a gene.

The chain joins TRBV28 to TRBJ2-7; D is possibly TRBD2 (6 bases). The germline V gene encodes CDR1 MDHEN and CDR2 SYDVKM. Trimming cost V 1 base and J 3 bases, with 7 bases left between them. The CDR3 has 13 residues. The CDR3 DNA reads as TGTGCCAGCAGTTTATACGGGAGCTACGAGCAGTACTTC. Encoded protein: CASSLYGSYEQYF.

CDR3 sequence: CASSPPNGRHGYTF. The CDR3 DNA follows: TGTGCCAGCTCACCCCCGAATGGGAGACATGGCTACACCTTC. The rearrangement uses TRBV18 and TRBJ1-2; D is unclear. The CDR3 totals 14 residues. Germline values: CDR1 KGHSH, CDR2 LQKENI. Trimming removed 3 bases at V and 6 bases at J, with 14 bases between. The full variable domain, its missing parts supplied by reference TRBV18 and TRBJ1-2, is NAGVMQNPRHLVRRRGQEARLRCSPMKGHSHVYWYRQLPEEGLKFMVYLQKENIIDESGMPKERFSAEFPKEGPSILRIQQVVRGDSAAYFCASSPPNGRHGYTFGSGTRLTVV.

This chain links TRBV11-2 with TRBJ2-1; 15 bases agree with TRBD2. Germline V CDR1 and CDR2: SGHAT, FQNNGV. CDR3 length: 17 amino acids. After removal of 2 bases from V and 6 bases from J, the junction contained 5 bases not matched to a gene. The CDR3 spells CASSLLLGLAGGNEQFF. In DNA, the CDR3 is TGTGCCAGCAGCTTATTATTGGGACTAGCGGGAGGCAATGAGCAGTTCTTC.

V is TRBV5-1 and J is TRBJ2-1; 8 nucleotides align to TRBD2. V dropped 4 bases and J dropped 3; count of bases not matched to a gene: 3. Germline V gene data show CDR1 as SGHRS and CDR2 as YFSETQ. The CDR3 consists of 14 residues. CDR3 in DNA: TGCGCCAGCAGCACGGGACTAGTCTACAATGAGCAGTTCTTC. Its protein is CASSTGLVYNEQFF.

The chain combines TRBV5-1 with TRBJ2-2; 9 nucleotides align to TRBD1. The CDR3 is 15 amino acids. CDR1 SGHRS and CDR2 YFSETQ come from the germline V gene. J lost 7 bases, V lost 0 bases, and 4 bases had no gene match. CDR3 in amino acids: CASSLVQGAGGELFF. The CDR3 DNA follows: TGCGCCAGCAGCTTGGTACAGGGGGCAGGCGGGGAGCTGTTTTTT.

The chain employs TRBV29-1 and TRBJ2-7; 10 bases map to TRBD1. CDR1 and CDR2 (germline): SQVTM, ANQGSEA. J gave up 2 bases and V 4 bases, and 5 bases lay outside the gene matches. The CDR3 runs to 14 residues. The CDR3 sequence is CSVAGTGVTYEQYF. CDR3 sequence (DNA): TGCAGCGTTGCCGGGACAGGGGTTACCTACGAGCAGTACTTC.

V usage is TRBV5-1 and J usage is TRBJ2-7; 7 nucleotides agree with TRBD1. CDR1 and CDR2 from the germline V gene are SGHRS and YFSETQ. This CDR3 region has 15 residues. V lost 4 bases to trimming and J lost 3 bases; unmatched junction nucleotides: 10. The CDR3 nucleotides are TGCGCCAGCAGCGTTGGGACAGAATCTCTCTACGAGCAGTACTTC. Encoded protein: CASSVGTESLYEQYF.

The V call is TRBV5-1, the J call TRBJ2-1, with 7 bases fitting TRBD2. The CDR3 consists of 15 residues. Per the germline V gene, CDR1 is SGHRS and CDR2 is YFSETQ. V shed 7 bases, J shed 4 bases, and the junction held 11 bases outside the gene matches. CDR3 region: CASCRIRREYNEQFF. The DNA of the CDR3 is TGCGCCAGCTGCCGGATCAGGCGGGAGTACAATGAGCAGTTCTTC.

This chain uses TRBV18 with TRBJ2-5; TRBD1 matches 7 bases. This CDR3 comprises 14 residues. V lost 3 bases and J lost 4; bases outside the gene matches: 5. The germline V gene encodes CDR1 KGHSH and CDR2 LQKENI. CDR3 coding DNA: TGTGCCAGCTCACCGAACTACAGGGGAGAGACCCAGTACTTC. As protein: CASSPNYRGETQYF.

The chain combines TRBV5-8 with TRBJ2-3, with 10 positions matching TRBD1. This CDR3 has 15 amino acids. The junction had 5 bases not matched to a gene; V was cut back by 4 bases and J by 3 bases. Germline CDR1 is SGHTS and CDR2 is YDEGEE. CDR3 sequence reads: CASSPGQGLTDTQYF. The CDR3 nucleotides read TGTGCCAGCAGCCCGGGACAGGGGCTGACAGATACGCAGTATTTT.

The chain has TRBV25-1 and TRBJ1-6; tentatively, D is TRBD1 (6 bases). The germline gives CDR1 MGHDK, CDR2 SYGVNS. This CDR3 region has 13 residues. V was trimmed by 4 bases and J by 16 bases, leaving 17 bases between them. This chain's CDR3 is CASSAAVDSLLHF. CDR3 bases: TGTGCCAGCAGTGCTGCAGTGGACAGTCTTCTCCACTTT.

The CDR3 DNA reads as TGTGCCAGCGGGACGACAGGGGGCAATCAGCCCCAGCATTTT. Translation: CASGTTGGNQPQHF. V is TRBV28 and J is TRBJ1-5; 8 bases map to TRBD1. J gave up 2 bases and V 8 bases, and 5 bases lay outside the gene matches. The CDR3 runs 14 residues. Germline-derived CDR1 and CDR2 are MDHEN and SYDVKM.

The rearrangement links TRBV4-1 to TRBJ2-1; maybe TRBD2 (6 bases). CDR1 and CDR2 from the germline V gene are MGHRA and YSYEKL. V was clipped by 6 bases and J by 2 bases, with 14 bases between them. The CDR3 is 15 amino acids. The CDR3 spells CASRGLAVAYNEQFF. CDR3 nucleotide sequence: TGCGCCAGCAGAGGATTAGCGGTAGCCTACAATGAGCAGTTCTTC.

V is TRBV20-1 and J is TRBJ2-1, with TRBD2 matching over 10 bases. The CDR3 sequence is 15 residues long. The germline CDR1 and CDR2 sequences are DFQATT and SNEGSKA (reference sequence). Losses at the gene ends were 3 bases for V and 8 bases for J; bases not matched to a gene: 10. In nucleotides, the CDR3 is TGCAGTGCTAGTACGAGCGGGAGGGCCAATGATGAGCAGTTCTTC. This sequence encodes CSASTSGRANDEQFF.

DNA for the CDR3: TGTGCCAGCAGCGTCGGGACATCCCAAGGGGAGACCCAGTACTTC. This sequence encodes CASSVGTSQGETQYF. The chain couples TRBV9 to TRBJ2-5; a possible D gene is TRBD1 (6 bases). CDR3 size: 15 residues. Germline V gives CDR1 SGDLS, CDR2 YYNGEE. The V end lost 2 bases, the J end lost 5 bases, and 16 bases lay between the germline ends.

The gene calls are TRBV3-1 (or the pseudogene TRBV3-2) and TRBJ2-5; 7 bases fit TRBD1. The V gene's germline CDR1 is LGHDT and CDR2 YNNKEL (reference sequence). Trimming cost V 6 bases and J 0 bases; bases outside gene matches: 10. The CDR3 runs 16 residues. CDR3 nucleotides: TGTGCCAGCAGTTATCCGGGACAGCAGTACCAAGAGACCCAGTACTTC. This gives the protein CASSYPGQQYQETQYF.

The chain couples TRBV25-1 to TRBJ2-3; no clear D gene. The germline V and J ends were trimmed by 0 bases and 0 bases, with 16 bases remaining between them. Germline V gives CDR1 MGHDK, CDR2 SYGVNS. The CDR3 is 18 residues long. The CDR3 is CASSEYGSWSTSTDTQYF. The CDR3 DNA reads TGTGCCAGCAGTGAATACGGGTCTTGGTCTACTAGCACAGATACGCAGTATTTT.